This TCR beta chain was obtained from a study of blood T cell repertoires in COVID-19. Study in general: From the United States, Italy and Spain came samples of acute and convalescent COVID-19. PBMCs, B-cell-depleted T cells, or T cells were the source of the cDNA or gDNA that made up the material.

Original handling: Amplification of reference gene primers was used by the study to estimate nucleated cell counts. The data were produced by immunoSEQ multiplex PCR, yet TCRdb's version contains in-frame clones alone and is incomplete. V and J calls and clone size are as listed in that table; D and trimming were resolved from the DNA. The sample has approximately 170,000 clones; over 75% are singletons. The CDR3 is 13 amino acids. Looked up from germline, CDR1 is LGHNA and CDR2 is YSLEER. V gave up 4 bases and J gave up 4 bases, with 10 bases separating them. Input material: peripheral blood. The sequence was collected from a man in his sixties or seventies who had recovered from COVID-19. The chain joins TRBV4-3 to TRBJ1-1; D remains ambiguous. The CDR3 sequence: CASSLSRGTEAFF. CDR3 coding DNA: TGCGCCAGCAGCCTAAGTCGAGGCACTGAAGCTTTCTTT.